This T cell receptor beta chain was observed in a study of OX40 agonist ivuxolimab in advanced cancers. This CDR3 region has 15 residues. Trimming pared 5 bases from V and 10 bases from J, leaving 23 bases between. CDR1 is LNHDA and CDR2 is SQIVND in the germline V gene (reference sequence). This table comes from immunoSEQ multiplex PCR, and its TCRdb copy is limited to in-frame clones, with some not included. Among around 79,000 clones listed, roughly 90% were seen once. The clonotype was recovered from an adult with an advanced solid tumor such as melanoma, head and neck, liver or kidney cancer. This chain connects TRBV19 to TRBJ1-1, with a tentative D call TRBD1 (5 bases). Material: CD4+ or CD8+ T cells sorted from blood, obtained in a trial of the OX40 agonist ivuxolimab. The CDR3, as DNA: TGTGCCAGTAGTTCCTCCCCCGAGAGGGGCCTAAGAGCTTTCTTT. Protein product: CASSSSPERGLRAFF.